This entry lists 5 T cell receptor beta chains sequenced from one sample in a study of CD8+ T cells in alopecia areata. Extraction of RNA preceded its reverse transcription into cDNA, which served as the sequencing template. Method: immunoSEQ multiplex PCR; TCRdb's copy keeps in-frame clones and lacks some. The data contain 150,000 to 200,000 clones, around 57% of them singletons. The sequenced material came from CD4+ T cells sorted from blood. The receptors shown here come from a human donor in good health.

The chain is built from TRBV7-9 and TRBJ1-3; 7 bases are a match to TRBD1. Per germline, CDR1 SEHNR and CDR2 FQNEAQ (reference sequence). Trimming cost V 0 bases and J 2 bases; bases outside gene matches: 1. The CDR3 sequence is 15 residues long. Here the CDR3 DNA reads TGTGCCAGCAGCTTAGCAGGGACAGCTGGAAACACCATATATTTT. Translation: CASSLAGTAGNTIYF.

The V and J genes are TRBV30 and TRBJ1-1; weak D call: TRBD1 (6 bases). With 5 bases removed from V and 5 bases from J, the gap between germline ends came to 12 bases. Per germline, CDR1 GTSNPN and CDR2 SVGIG (reference sequence). The CDR3 contains 12 residues. The DNA of the CDR3 is TGTGCCTGGCGACAGGAAGGAACTGAAGCTTTCTTT. This sequence encodes CAWRQEGTEAFF.

The table lists this clone with a few counts. This chain uses TRBV28 with TRBJ1-1, with D uncertain. Trimming took 4 bases from V and 2 from J, leaving 17 bases between them. The germline CDR1 and CDR2 sequences are MDHEN and SYDVKM. This CDR3 is built from 16 residues. CDR3 protein: CASSWSMGSRNTEAFF. The CDR3 DNA follows: TGTGCCAGCAGTTGGAGTATGGGATCCCGAAACACTGAAGCTTTCTTT.

This sequence joins TRBV29-1 and TRBJ2-7; 8 bases fit TRBD1. The germline CDR1 and CDR2 sequences are SQVTM and ANQGSEA. V was clipped by 7 bases and J by 7 bases; unmatched bases: 6. This CDR3 is 11 amino acids long. CDR3 region: CSAGQVGEQYF. The CDR3, as DNA: TGCAGCGCGGGACAGGTCGGGGAGCAGTACTTC.

The genes are TRBV30 and TRBJ2-2, with D perhaps matching TRBD1 (5 bases). The V gene lost 4 bases and the J gene lost 2 bases, with 11 bases spanning the gap. Per germline, CDR1 GTSNPN and CDR2 SVGIG (reference sequence). The CDR3 runs 14 residues. The CDR3 is CAWIRQSNTGELFF. CDR3 in DNA: TGTGCCTGGATTAGACAGTCAAACACCGGGGAGCTGTTTTTT.